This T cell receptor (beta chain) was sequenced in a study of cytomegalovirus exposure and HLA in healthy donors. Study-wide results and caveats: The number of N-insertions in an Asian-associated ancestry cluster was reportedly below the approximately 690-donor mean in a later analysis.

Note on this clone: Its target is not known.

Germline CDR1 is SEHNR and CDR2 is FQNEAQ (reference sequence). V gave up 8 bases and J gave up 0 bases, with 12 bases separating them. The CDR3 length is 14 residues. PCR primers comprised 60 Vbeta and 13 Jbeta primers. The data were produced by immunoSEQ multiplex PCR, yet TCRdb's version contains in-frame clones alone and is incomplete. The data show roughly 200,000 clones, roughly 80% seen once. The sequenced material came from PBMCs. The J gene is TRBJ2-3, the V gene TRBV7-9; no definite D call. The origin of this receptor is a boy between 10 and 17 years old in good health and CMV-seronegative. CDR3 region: CASGSWASTDTQYF. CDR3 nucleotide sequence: TGTGCCAGCGGATCCTGGGCTAGCACAGATACGCAGTATTTT.